One sample yielded the 18 T cell receptor beta chains listed below, sequenced in a study of T-cell memory formation after mild COVID-19. TCRdb ran MiXCR on the 5' RACE reads and lists one entry per CDR3 protein. This sample has approximately 240,000 distinct CDR3 sequences, with about 17% found just once. Input material: PBMCs or a T cell subset sorted from them (not recorded which). All receptors come from a man younger than 30 who had mild COVID-19 (a few samples of this study predate the infection). Cell type and time point are not known.

The CDR3 DNA is TGTGCCATCAGTGAGCCAGGAGGGGGGCCCATCCAGCCCCAGCATTTT. It codes for CAISEPGGGPIQPQHF. The genes are TRBV10-3 and TRBJ1-5; tentative D call: TRBD1 (6 bases). This CDR3 contains 16 residues. Trimming left V 2 bases short and J 7 bases short, with 18 bases between. CDR1 and CDR2 (germline): ENHRY, SYGVKD.

Many counts were recorded for this clonotype. The rearrangement joins TRBV5-5 to TRBJ1-1; D gene ambiguous. This CDR3 contains 15 residues. V gave up 0 bases and J gave up 8 bases, with 17 bases separating them. Germline V gene sequence: CDR1 SGHKS, CDR2 YYEKEE (reference sequence). DNA of the CDR3: TGTGCCAGCAGCTTGGGACGAATACCAGAAAAGGAAGCTTTCTTT. Protein: CASSLGRIPEKEAFF.

This chain uses TRBV2 with TRBJ1-5; a possible D gene is TRBD1 (5 bases). This CDR3 has 14 amino acids. The ends were cut back, 2 bases at V and 7 bases at J, with 12 bases in the middle. In germline, CDR1 is SNHLY, CDR2 FYNNEI. CDR3 region: CASSEQGIGQPQHF. The CDR3 bases are TGTGCCAGCAGTGAACAGGGAATCGGGCAGCCCCAGCATTTT.

Concerning this clonotype itself: One end of the junction varies from germline; a read error may be responsible. The J gene is TRBJ2-1, the V gene TRBV4-3, with a weak D call TRBD2 (7 bases). Germline loops: CDR1 LGHNA, CDR2 YSLEER. The CDR3 sequence is 14 residues long. In nucleotides, the CDR3 is TGCGCCAGCAGCCAAGAGGGGGGGCGGAATGGGCAGTTCTTC. It encodes CASSQEGGRNGQFF.

This rearrangement joins TRBV5-1 to TRBJ1-3; TRBD1 might be the D (5 bases). CDR3 length equals 15 residues. Trimming pared 3 bases from V and 0 bases from J, leaving 10 bases between. Germline-derived CDR1 and CDR2 are SGHRS and YFSETQ. CDR3 amino acids: CASSSGTVSGNTIYF. The CDR3 DNA reads TGCGCCAGCAGCTCCGGGACTGTCTCTGGAAACACCATATATTTT.

The gene calls are TRBV24-1 and TRBJ2-3, with D possibly matching TRBD2 (5 bases). V was clipped by 4 bases and J by 4 bases, with 8 bases between them. Looked up from germline, CDR1 is KGHDR and CDR2 is SFDVKD. This CDR3 has 13 residues. The CDR3 DNA reads as TGTGCCACCAGTGACCTAGCAGCAGATACGCAGTATTTT. It codes for CATSDLAADTQYF.

The V and J genes are TRBV2 and TRBJ1-6; 8 nucleotides agree with TRBD1. In germline, CDR1 is SNHLY, CDR2 FYNNEI. The junction had 9 bases not matched to a gene; V was cut back by 6 bases and J by 8 bases. The CDR3 runs to 15 residues. The CDR3 region has the DNA TGTGCCAGCAGCCCGACAGGGGCCAAAGATTCACCCCTCCACTTT. It yields the protein CASSPTGAKDSPLHF. Together with reference TRBV2 and TRBJ1-6, the CDR3 gives the full variable domain: EPEVTQTPSHQVTQMGQEVILRCVPISNHLYFYWYRQILGQKVEFLVSFYNNEISEKSEIFDDQFSVERPDGSNFTLKIRSTKLEDSAMYFCASSPTGAKDSPLHFGNGTRLTVT.

The chain is built from TRBV5-1 and TRBJ2-3, with D maybe TRBD1 (6 bases). V was pared by 2 bases and J by 5 bases, with 15 bases between. Per the germline V gene, CDR1 is SGHRS and CDR2 is YFSETQ. This CDR3 has 15 amino acids. The CDR3: CASSFTQGWEDTQYF. The CDR3 DNA reads as TGCGCCAGCAGCTTTACACAGGGATGGGAAGATACGCAGTATTTT.

This clonotype has only a few counts. The rearrangement links TRBV7-2 to TRBJ2-7; D is possibly TRBD1 (7 bases). The ends were cut back, 4 bases at V and 8 bases at J, with 15 bases in the middle. Germline-derived CDR1 and CDR2 are SGHTA and FQGNSA. CDR3 length: 13 residues. This CDR3 reads CASSSNRGGKQYF. DNA of the CDR3: TGTGCCAGCAGCTCCAACAGGGGAGGCAAGCAGTACTTC.

This clonotype was found many times. This chain joins TRBV20-1 and TRBJ1-3, with TRBD1 matching 7 bases. The CDR3 contains 14 residues. Trimming at V came to 0 bases and at J to 8 bases, leaving 7 bases not matched to a gene. CDR1 is DFQATT, CDR2 SNEGSKA, per germline (reference sequence). For the CDR3, the DNA is TGCAGTGCTAGAGATCAAGAAGGGGGCCACACCATATATTTT. It specifies CSARDQEGGHTIYF.

This clonotype showed up just a few times. A much bigger clone sits one base away, suggesting this may be a read error. This rearrangement joins TRBV28 to TRBJ2-5; 9 nucleotides agree with TRBD1. The V gene's germline CDR1 is MDHEN and CDR2 SYDVKM. J lost 1 base, V lost 6 bases, and 3 bases had no gene match. CDR3 size: 14 residues. The CDR3 nucleotides read TGTGCCAGCAGCCTGACAGGGGGCCAAGAGACCCAGTACTTC. Residues: CASSLTGGQETQYF.

The J gene is TRBJ2-3, the V gene TRBV11-2, with TRBD2 identical over 9 bases. Trimming took 0 bases from V and 5 from J; bases not matched to a gene: 3. CDR1 and CDR2 (germline): SGHAT, FQNNGV. This CDR3 is 15 amino acids long. The CDR3 is CASSLEAGGGDTQYF. The CDR3 DNA is TGTGCCAGCAGCTTAGAAGCGGGGGGCGGAGATACGCAGTATTTT.

This clonotype was observed at least ten times. The chain has TRBV3-1 and TRBJ1-6, with D possibly being TRBD1 (5 bases). Germline V lookup: CDR1 LGHDT, CDR2 YNNKEL (reference sequence). This CDR3 comprises 15 residues. V was trimmed by 1 base and J by 10 bases, leaving 14 bases between them. In nucleotides, the CDR3 is TGTGCCAGCAGCCAAGGGGCCGGGACTAAGTCACCCCTCCACTTT. It yields the protein CASSQGAGTKSPLHF.

Of note for this clonotype: The junction departs from germline at one end; a sequencing error may be responsible. The J gene is TRBJ2-1, the V gene TRBV20-1, with D uncertain. CDR3 size: 14 residues. Per the germline V gene, CDR1 is DFQATT and CDR2 is SNEGSKA (reference sequence). CDR3 region: CSARDPSSYNEQFF. DNA for the CDR3: TGCAGTGCTCGAGACCCTAGCTCCTACAATGAGCAGTTCTTC.

The DNA of the CDR3 is TGCAGTGCTGCCGGACGGAATAGCAATCAGCCCCAGCATTTT. Translation: CSAAGRNSNQPQHF. This chain connects TRBV20-1 to TRBJ1-5, with D unclear. This CDR3 is built from 14 residues. V lost 5 bases, J lost 0 bases, and 11 bases lay in between. CDR1 is DFQATT and CDR2 is SNEGSKA in the germline V gene (reference sequence).

This clonotype was observed a handful of times. The J gene is TRBJ2-1, the V gene TRBV2; D is uncertain. V lost 6 bases and J lost 1, with 4 bases in between. The CDR3 runs to 12 residues. In germline, CDR1 is SNHLY, CDR2 FYNNEI. The CDR3 nucleotides are TGTGCCAGCAGAGAGTCCTACAATGAGCAGTTCTTC. Translation gives CASRESYNEQFF.

The chain combines TRBV7-9 with TRBJ1-1; 8 nucleotides align to TRBD1. V lost 6 bases to trimming and J lost 3 bases; unmatched junction nucleotides: 6. Germline V gives CDR1 SEHNR, CDR2 FQNEAQ (reference sequence). This CDR3 spans 14 amino acids. CDR3 coding DNA: TGTGCCAGCAGTCCAGGGGGCAAGTACACTGAAGCTTTCTTT. Translated: CASSPGGKYTEAFF. The whole variable domain, remainder taken from reference TRBV7-9 and TRBJ1-1, is DTGVSQNPRHKITKRGQNVTFRCDPISEHNRLYWYRQTLGQGPEFLTYFQNEAQLEKSRLLSDRFSAERPKGSFSTLEIQRTEQGDSAMYLCASSPGGKYTEAFFGQGTRLTVV.

This clonotype has more than one count but fewer than ten. The chain recombines TRBV6-5 with TRBJ1-2, with 9 bases that match TRBD1. The V and J ends lost 6 bases and 0 bases, in that order; junction bases with no gene match: 5. This CDR3 has 15 amino acids. Germline V gene sequence: CDR1 MNHEY, CDR2 SVGAGI. CDR3 DNA: TGTGCCAGCAGCACTACAGGGGGCACTAACTATGGCTACACCTTC. Its translation is CASSTTGGTNYGYTF.